These T cell receptor beta chains were read from a single sample in a study of T cell responses to AZD1222 COVID-19 vaccine. The data were produced by immunoSEQ multiplex PCR, yet TCRdb's version contains in-frame clones alone and is incomplete. The sample contains 150,000 to 200,000 clones, about 90% of which appear only once. Sequencing used peripheral blood, obtained 28 days after the second AZD1222 dose. These receptors all stem from an adult who received the AZD1222 COVID-19 vaccine. Each CDR3 is given with its conserved first and last residue. Fields, in order: J gene, V gene, D gene, clone size, CDR3 DNA, CDR3 protein. The D gene is left open where the match is weak. Clone size, where shown, is once, few, many, or a class for clones that have expanded.

>TRBJ1-2|TRBV3-1/TRBV3-2|-|-
TGTGCCAGCAGCCAATCTGACAGATCCTACACCTTC
CASSQSDRSYTF
>TRBJ1-6|TRBV7-2|TRBD1|-
TGTGCCAGCAGCTTGGTGGGACAGGGACATTCACCCCTCCACTTT
CASSLVGQGHSPLHF
>TRBJ2-1|TRBV5-1|TRBD2|-
TGCGCCAGCAGCCAAGGACTAGTCTATGCTAATGAGCAGTTCTTC
CASSQGLVYANEQFF
>TRBJ2-1|TRBV10-2|-|-
TGCGCCAGCAGTGACGGCAATGAGCAGTTCTTC
CASSDGNEQFF
>TRBJ1-1|TRBV6-5|-|-
TGTGCCAGCAGGGGTCCCTTGAACACTGAAGCTTTCTTT
CASRGPLNTEAFF
>TRBJ1-2|TRBV6-7|-|few
TGTGCCAGCAGTTATAGTCAGGGATTTGTTCTCCCTAACTATGGCTACACCTTC
CASSYSQGFVLPNYGYTF
>TRBJ1-2|TRBV27|TRBD1|-
TGTGCCAGCAGCCTTACCTCCGGGACAGGAATCTATGGCTACACCTTC
CASSLTSGTGIYGYTF
>TRBJ1-2|TRBV27|TRBD1|-
TGTGCCACCTGGACAGGGGGCGTCTATGGCTACACCTTC
CATWTGGVYGYTF
>TRBJ1-2|TRBV3-1/TRBV3-2|TRBD1|-
TGTGCCAGCAGCCAAGATCTCGTAACAGGGGCCTATGGCTACACCTTC
CASSQDLVTGAYGYTF
>TRBJ2-1|TRBV19|TRBD1|-
TGTGCCAGTAGTCCGCACCCCGGGACAGGGATGGAGAATGAGCAGTTCTTC
CASSPHPGTGMENEQFF
>TRBJ1-2|TRBV4-2|-|-
TGTGCCAGCAGCCAACGGCAAGGCTATGGCTACACCTTC
CASSQRQGYGYTF
>TRBJ2-1|TRBV3-1/TRBV3-2|-|-
TGTGCCAGCAGCCAACCGATGGGGTGGCGACAGAGAATCAATGAGCAGTTCTTC
CASSQPMGWRQRINEQFF
>TRBJ1-2|TRBV4-1|-|-
TGCGCCAGCAGCAACCTACAGGGTAGCCCAGCTAACTATGGCTACACCTTC
CASSNLQGSPANYGYTF
>TRBJ1-2|TRBV27|-|-
TGTGCCAGCTCCTTTCAGGGGATGGTAAACTATGGCTACACCTTC
CASSFQGMVNYGYTF
>TRBJ2-1|TRBV19|-|-
TGTGCCAGTAGTATCGGGCCTGGAGCCTACAATGAGCAGTTCTTC
CASSIGPGAYNEQFF
>TRBJ2-2|TRBV14|-|-
TGTGCCAGCAGCCAAGGAATAGCTGCCGGGGAGCTGTTTTTT
CASSQGIAAGELFF
>TRBJ2-7|TRBV5-1|-|-
TGCGCCAGCAGCTCACAGGGATACGAGCAGTACTTC
CASSSQGYEQYF
>TRBJ2-7|TRBV27|TRBD2|-
TGTGCCAGCAGCCCCTTCACTAGCGGGGCCTACGAGCAGTACTTC
CASSPFTSGAYEQYF
>TRBJ1-5|TRBV28|-|once
TGTGCCAGCAGTTTCGTATATAGCAATCAGCCCCAGCATTTT
CASSFVYSNQPQHF
>TRBJ1-1|TRBV13|-|-
TGTGCCAGCAGCTTTCGATCTGAAGCTTTCTTT
CASSFRSEAFF
>TRBJ2-3|TRBV5-1|-|few
TGCGCCAGCAGCTTGGGGACCAATAGTGCTAGCACAGATACGCAGTATTTT
CASSLGTNSASTDTQYF
>TRBJ1-1|TRBV5-8|-|-
TGTGCCAGCAGCGTCCAGACAGCGAACACTGAAGCTTTCTTT
CASSVQTANTEAFF
>TRBJ1-1|TRBV5-5|TRBD1|once
TGTGCCAGCAGCTTTATCCGACAGGGGCGCGAAGCTTTCTTT
CASSFIRQGREAFF
>TRBJ2-5|TRBV12-3/TRBV12-4|-|-
TGTGCCAGCAGCACTACTAGCCGGGAGACCCAGTACTTC
CASSTTSRETQYF
>TRBJ1-2|TRBV6-5|-|-
TGTGCCAGCAGCCTTTCGCAGGGTGTCGACTACACCTTC
CASSLSQGVDYTF
>TRBJ2-1|TRBV10-3|-|-
TGTGCCACCTATAGGGAGGGACAGCCAAAGCAGTTCTTC
CATYREGQPKQFF
>TRBJ1-5|TRBV20-1|TRBD1|-
TGCAGTGCTAGTCACGGACAGGGACGCCAGCCCCAGCATTTT
CSASHGQGRQPQHF
>TRBJ1-2|TRBV30|-|-
TGTGCCTACAGGGTGTTTGGCTACACCTTC
CAYRVFGYTF
>TRBJ1-6|TRBV7-8|-|once
TGTGCCAGCAGCTTAGTGGACAGCGATAATTCACCCCTCCACTTT
CASSLVDSDNSPLHF
>TRBJ2-7|TRBV9|TRBD2|-
TGTGCCAGCAGCGGCGGGACTAGCGAGGGTGAGCAGTACTTC
CASSGGTSEGEQYF
>TRBJ2-5|TRBV5-1|-|-
TGCGCCAGCAGCTCCCGAAGGGCGGGGGCGGAGACCCAGTACTTC
CASSSRRAGAETQYF
>TRBJ1-2|TRBV5-3|-|-
TGTGCCAGAAGCGGTTCCCGGGAATCCTATGGCTACACCTTC
CARSGSRESYGYTF
>TRBJ1-1|TRBV3-1/TRBV3-2|-|-
TGTGCCAGCAGCCAAGGGGCTTGGGGCAGGGAAGCTTTCTTT
CASSQGAWGREAFF
>TRBJ1-1|TRBV9|TRBD1|-
TGTGCCAGCAGCGTAGATAACAGGGGAAGGACTTTCTTT
CASSVDNRGRTFF
>TRBJ1-6|TRBV5-1|TRBD1|-
TGCGCCAGCAGCGGACAGGGTAATTCACCCCTCCACTTT
CASSGQGNSPLHF
>TRBJ2-7|TRBV6-5|TRBD1|-
TGTGCCAGCAGTTTGCAAAGGGGGCATACCTACGAGCAGTACTTC
CASSLQRGHTYEQYF
>TRBJ1-4|TRBV27|-|-
TGTGCCAGCAGTTTATCGGTAACGGGTGGGGAAAAACTGTTTTTT
CASSLSVTGGEKLFF
>TRBJ1-2|TRBV5-1|-|-
TGCGCCAGCAGCCGTGACAGCCGTGGCTACACCTTC
CASSRDSRGYTF
>TRBJ1-1|TRBV13|-|-
TGTGCCAGCAGCTCAAACAGGGAGGGAAACACTGAAGCTTTCTTT
CASSSNREGNTEAFF
>TRBJ1-1|TRBV9|TRBD1|-
TGTGCCAGCAGCGAGCTCCCGGGACAGATGAACACTGAAGCTTTCTTT
CASSELPGQMNTEAFF
>TRBJ2-5|TRBV4-2|-|-
TGTGCCAGCAGCCAAGAGGCTGGGTCGGCGGAGACCCAGTACTTC
CASSQEAGSAETQYF
>TRBJ1-2|TRBV30|TRBD1|-
TGTGCCTGGAGCGCCCCGACAGGGGCGAATGGCTACACCTTC
CAWSAPTGANGYTF
>TRBJ2-7|TRBV6-5|TRBD2|-
TGTGCCAGCATTCCACTAGCGGACTCCTACGAGCAGTACTTC
CASIPLADSYEQYF
>TRBJ1-1|TRBV12-3/TRBV12-4|-|-
TGTGCCAGTCTCTCTGGAAACACTGAAGCTTTCTTT
CASLSGNTEAFF
>TRBJ1-6|TRBV19|-|-
TGTGCCAGTAGTATATATTATGGTGGGGCCGGGGGAAATTCACCCCTCCACTTT
CASSIYYGGAGGNSPLHF
>TRBJ2-3|TRBV19|TRBD2|-
TGTGCCAGCTCCTTTAGCGGGGGAACAGATACGCAGTATTTT
CASSFSGGTDTQYF
>TRBJ1-1|TRBV4-1|-|-
TGCGCCAGCAGCCAAGAGAGGGGACTGAACACTGAAGCTTTCTTT
CASSQERGLNTEAFF
>TRBJ2-3|TRBV5-1|-|-
TGCGCCAGCAGCGCGATCAACGCAGATACGCAGTATTTT
CASSAINADTQYF
>TRBJ1-2|TRBV29-1|-|-
TGCAGCGTTCATGGGGCGGCAGCCGCCGACTATGGCTACACCTTC
CSVHGAAAADYGYTF
>TRBJ1-5|TRBV3-1/TRBV3-2|TRBD1|once
TGTGCCAGCAGCCACTCGGGACAGGGGATTCAGCCCCAGCATTTT
CASSHSGQGIQPQHF
>TRBJ2-5|TRBV6-5|-|-
TGTGCCAGCAGTTACGCGGGGGCATTGGAGACCCAGTACTTC
CASSYAGALETQYF
>TRBJ1-5|TRBV6-5|-|-
TGTGCCAGCAGGGGGGTGGATCAGCCCCAGCATTTT
CASRGVDQPQHF
>TRBJ2-7|TRBV9|TRBD1|-
TGTGCCAGCAGCCCCCAACGACAGGGTTGGGAGCAGTACTTC
CASSPQRQGWEQYF
>TRBJ1-1|TRBV5-1|TRBD1|-
TGCGCCAGCAGCTGGGGGACAGTAATGAACACTGAAGCTTTCTTT
CASSWGTVMNTEAFF
>TRBJ2-7|TRBV5-1|-|-
TGCGCCAGCAGCTACGACAGTTACGAGCAGTACTTC
CASSYDSYEQYF